This T cell receptor (beta chain) appears in the sequencing data of a study of T cell clones after liver transplantation. Across the study: Pre-transplant mixed lymphocyte reactions yielded third-party-reactive TCRbeta sequences as comparators for graft-donor-reactive sequences. Standard immunosuppression, with no induction, continued until 12-24 months after transplant.

Germline CDR1 reads WNHNN; CDR2 reads SYGVQD (reference sequence). The CDR3 runs to 13 residues. The J segment lost 5 bases and the V segment lost 7 bases, leaving 5 bases of the junction unmatched. Data came from immunoSEQ multiplex PCR; TCRdb stores just in-frame clones and leaves some out. The sample gives 70,000 to 80,000 clones, roughly nine tenths of which show up once; roughly 3% is in the top ten. Unstimulated PBMCs were sorted into CD3+CD4+ and CD3+CD8+ populations. The sample here was CD4+ T cells from blood, taken before liver transplant. The gene calls are TRBV10-1 and TRBJ1-5, with 7 bases lining up with TRBD1. This clonotype was sampled from a human donor who received a liver transplant. Written as DNA, the CDR3 is TGCGCCAGCATCGCAGGGACAGATCAGCCCCAGCATTTT. Its protein is CASIAGTDQPQHF.